Each of the 16 T cell receptor beta chains below was sequenced from the same sample in a study of CD8+ T cells in alopecia areata. Treatment of the sample: oral pan-JAK inhibitor, 5-10 mg twice daily. RNA was extracted and reverse transcribed into cDNA as the sequencing template. Clones were read by immunoSEQ multiplex PCR, and TCRdb kept only the in-frame ones, dropping some. The sample includes approximately 200,000 clones, around 60% of them seen just once. This material consisted of CD4+ T cells sorted from blood, taken at week 4, from a patient treated with tofacitinib. Receptor source: a human donor with alopecia areata.

The rearrangement joins TRBV5-1 to TRBJ1-2; D remains ambiguous. Germline V gene sequence: CDR1 SGHRS, CDR2 YFSETQ. V gave up 4 bases and J gave up 5 bases, with 9 bases separating them. CDR3 size: 12 residues. CDR3 sequence: CASSLEQYGYTF. In DNA form, the CDR3 reads TGCGCCAGCAGCCTCGAGCAATATGGCTACACCTTC.

This CDR3 is CASSAGTGAGGGEKLFF. Written as DNA, the CDR3 is TGTGCCAGCAGCGCCGGGACCGGGGCTGGTGGTGGTGAAAAACTGTTTTTT. The gene calls are TRBV5-5 and TRBJ1-4; D might be TRBD1 (5 bases). This CDR3 contains 17 residues. Germline CDR1 is SGHKS and CDR2 is YYEKEE (reference sequence). The V gene lost 4 bases and the J gene lost 7 bases, with 23 bases spanning the gap.

The V call is TRBV25-1, the J call TRBJ2-2; no definite D call. Germline CDR1 MGHDK, CDR2 SYGVNS. This CDR3 region has 15 residues. V was shortened by 3 bases and J by 1 base, with 9 bases between the two germline ends. The CDR3 DNA reads TGTGCCAGCAGTGAGGCCGCGCAGAACACCGGGGAGCTGTTTTTT. This translates into CASSEAAQNTGELFF.

This clone was observed a handful of times. The chain's CDR3 is CATSANKAYSETQYF. CDR3 nucleotides: TGTGCCACCTCAGCCAACAAGGCCTATTCGGAGACCCAGTACTTC. The rearrangement uses TRBV2 and TRBJ2-5; D remains ambiguous. The CDR3 contains 15 residues. Germline V gene data show CDR1 as SNHLY and CDR2 as FYNNEI. The V end was cut by 10 bases, the J end by 5 bases, with 23 bases between.

This chain uses TRBV2 with TRBJ2-7; D not resolved. The V gene's germline CDR1 is SNHLY and CDR2 FYNNEI. The CDR3 length is 12 residues. Trimming stripped 3 bases from V and 0 bases from J, with 3 bases between. The DNA for the CDR3 is TGTGCCAGCAGTGAGAGCTCCTACGAGCAGTACTTC. It encodes CASSESSYEQYF.

The gene calls are TRBV18 and TRBJ2-4; 11 bases map to TRBD2. After removal of 1 base from V and 2 bases from J, the junction contained 4 bases not matched to a gene. The CDR3 is made up of 17 amino acids. Germline CDR1 is KGHSH and CDR2 is LQKENI. CDR3 nucleotide sequence: TGTGCCAGCTCACCACGGACTAGCGGGTTGTCCAAAAACATTCAGTACTTC. Protein product: CASSPRTSGLSKNIQYF.

Only one count was recorded for this clone. The chain links TRBV6-5 to TRBJ1-1; D call uncertain. Trimming took 5 bases from V and 0 from J, leaving 10 bases between them. This CDR3 is built from 14 residues. Germline loops: CDR1 MNHEY, CDR2 SVGAGI. In DNA, the CDR3 is TGTGCCAGCAGTCGGACTAAAATGAACACTGAAGCTTTCTTT. Amino acids: CASSRTKMNTEAFF.

This sequence joins TRBV7-2 and TRBJ2-7; 10 bases agree with TRBD2. Germline V lookup: CDR1 SGHTA, CDR2 FQGNSA. With V trimmed by 1 base and J by 1 base, 1 base remained unmatched. The CDR3 covers 15 residues. The CDR3 reads CASSLVAGGSYEQYF. CDR3 DNA sequence: TGTGCCAGCAGCTTAGTAGCGGGGGGATCCTACGAGCAGTACTTC. The whole variable domain, filled in from reference TRBV7-2 and TRBJ2-7, reads GAGVSQSPSNKVTEKGKDVELRCDPISGHTALYWYRQSLGQGLEFLIYFQGNSAPDKSGLPSDRFSAERTGGSVSTLTIQRTQQEDSAVYLCASSLVAGGSYEQYFGPGTRLTVT.

This clone was picked up a small number of times. The V gene is TRBV5-8, the J gene TRBJ2-7, with D tentatively TRBD1 (5 bases). CDR3 length equals 14 residues. Trimming removed 4 bases at V and 2 bases at J, with 13 bases between. Germline values: CDR1 SGHTS, CDR2 YDEGEE. The CDR3 DNA sequence: TGTGCCAGCAGCGCCCAGGGATCAACCTACGAGCAGTACTTC. This codes for CASSAQGSTYEQYF.

This chain connects TRBV29-1 to TRBJ2-1; no clear D. The CDR3 is 12 residues long. Germline CDR1 and CDR2: SQVTM and ANQGSEA. V gave up 7 bases and J gave up 4 bases, with 11 bases separating them. The CDR3 region is CSGQTPYNEQFF. CDR3 DNA sequence: TGCAGCGGTCAGACTCCTTACAATGAGCAGTTCTTC.

The J gene is TRBJ1-1, the V gene TRBV30; 7 bases are a match to TRBD1. The J segment lost 2 bases and the V segment lost 4 bases, leaving 16 bases of the junction unmatched. Per germline, CDR1 GTSNPN and CDR2 SVGIG (reference sequence). This CDR3 region has 17 residues. The CDR3 is CAWIRQGFWKTNTEAFF. CDR3 nucleotide sequence: TGTGCCTGGATCAGACAGGGATTCTGGAAAACTAACACTGAAGCTTTCTTT.

The chain recombines TRBV29-1 with TRBJ2-7, with 9 bases matching TRBD1. V lost 4 bases, J lost 6 bases, and 10 bases stayed unmatched. Germline V gene sequence: CDR1 SQVTM, CDR2 ANQGSEA. The CDR3 loop spans 14 amino acids. DNA of the CDR3: TGCAGCGTTGGGCTTGGGACAGGGACCTCCGAGCAGTACTTC. Protein product: CSVGLGTGTSEQYF.

The chain recombines TRBV29-1 with TRBJ2-3; 12 bases are a match to TRBD1. This CDR3 contains 14 residues. The trim removed 6 bases at V and 2 bases at J, leaving 3 bases unmatched. The V gene's germline CDR1 is SQVTM and CDR2 ANQGSEA. This CDR3 is CSVGTGGVTDTQYF. The CDR3 nucleotides read TGCAGCGTGGGGACAGGGGGCGTCACAGATACGCAGTATTTT.

V is TRBV27 and J is TRBJ1-5; D ambiguous. Trimming removed 0 bases at V and 2 bases at J, with 5 bases between. Germline CDR1 MNHEY, CDR2 SMNVEV (reference sequence). The CDR3 has 14 amino acids. The CDR3 DNA follows: TGTGCCAGCAGTTTATCGACGGGCAATCAGCCCCAGCATTTT. Protein: CASSLSTGNQPQHF.

The genes are TRBV29-1 and TRBJ2-3; D is possibly TRBD1 (5 bases). The germline gives CDR1 SQVTM, CDR2 ANQGSEA. With 2 bases removed from V and 2 bases from J, the gap between germline ends came to 11 bases. CDR3 length equals 14 residues. The CDR3 spells CSVESGLHTDTQYF. DNA for the CDR3: TGCAGCGTTGAATCAGGGCTTCACACAGATACGCAGTATTTT.

The chain joins TRBV10-3 to TRBJ1-2; D may be TRBD1 (5 bases). Per the germline V gene, CDR1 is ENHRY and CDR2 is SYGVKD. The CDR3 spans 13 residues. V was clipped by 4 bases and J by 4 bases, with 10 bases between them. CDR3 in amino acids: CAISGDRVYGYTF. The CDR3 DNA reads TGTGCCATCAGTGGCGACAGAGTCTATGGCTACACCTTC.